The 5 T cell receptor beta chains presented below share a single source sample, sequenced in a study of T-cell reconstitution after alpha-beta-depleted transplantation in children. Unique molecular identifiers tagged the TCRbeta library. MiXCR was run by TCRdb on the PCR reads, yielding one entry per CDR3 protein. The sample gives 420,000 or so distinct CDR3 sequences, roughly a tenth of which show up once; approximately 5% is in the top ten. This material consisted of PBMCs from the stem cell graft donor, taken from the stem cell graft. These receptors came from a human donor who donated a stem cell graft to a child with acute myeloid leukemia.

DNA of the CDR3: TGTGCCAGCAGCCAAGATAAGGGGGGGTGGCCAGATACGCAGTATTTT. Residues: CASSQDKGGWPDTQYF. The rearrangement joins TRBV3-1 to TRBJ2-3; tentatively, D is TRBD2 (7 bases). Germline V gene data show CDR1 as LGHDT and CDR2 as YNNKEL (reference sequence). This CDR3 contains 16 residues. V was trimmed by 0 bases and J by 4 bases, leaving 14 bases between them.

This clonotype was observed a few times. The gene calls are TRBV20-1 and TRBJ1-6; 7 bases are shared with TRBD1. The germline V gene encodes CDR1 DFQATT and CDR2 SNEGSKA (reference sequence). The CDR3 is 19 amino acids. V shed 1 base, J shed 7 bases, and the junction held 19 bases outside the gene matches. The DNA of the CDR3 is TGCAGTGCTAGAGGGTGGGTGGCACAGGGGAGGACACTCAATTCACCCCTCCACTTT. Translated: CSARGWVAQGRTLNSPLHF.

The chain combines TRBV7-2 with TRBJ2-3; tentative D call: TRBD1 (6 bases). CDR1 is SGHTA and CDR2 is FQGNSA in the germline V gene. Trimming shortened V by 5 bases and J by 0 bases, and 12 bases separated the two germline ends. The CDR3 is 15 residues long. CDR3 DNA: TGTGCCAGCAGCCTAAGGGGGATCAGCACAGATACGCAGTATTTT. Translating gives CASSLRGISTDTQYF. Full variable domain (remainder filled in from reference TRBV7-2 and TRBJ2-3): GAGVSQSPSNKVTEKGKDVELRCDPISGHTALYWYRQSLGQGLEFLIYFQGNSAPDKSGLPSDRFSAERTGGSVSTLTIQRTQQEDSAVYLCASSLRGISTDTQYFGPGTRLTVL.

This chain links TRBV29-1 with TRBJ2-6, with 7 positions matching TRBD1. The ends lost 5 bases at V and 3 bases at J; junction bases unmatched: 10. The V gene's germline CDR1 is SQVTM and CDR2 ANQGSEA. The CDR3 is 16 amino acids. This CDR3 is CSVRKAGGIGANVLTF. In DNA form, the CDR3 reads TGCAGCGTTAGGAAGGCAGGGGGTATTGGGGCCAACGTCCTGACTTTC.

The table lists this clonotype with a few counts. The V and J genes are TRBV20-1 and TRBJ1-3; 11 nucleotides match TRBD1. Trimming took 3 bases from V and 4 from J; bases not matched to a gene: 2. Germline CDR1 DFQATT, CDR2 SNEGSKA (reference sequence). The CDR3 length is 14 residues. CDR3 coding DNA: TGCAGTGCTAGGGGACAGGGGGACGGAAACACCATATATTTT. Translating gives CSARGQGDGNTIYF.